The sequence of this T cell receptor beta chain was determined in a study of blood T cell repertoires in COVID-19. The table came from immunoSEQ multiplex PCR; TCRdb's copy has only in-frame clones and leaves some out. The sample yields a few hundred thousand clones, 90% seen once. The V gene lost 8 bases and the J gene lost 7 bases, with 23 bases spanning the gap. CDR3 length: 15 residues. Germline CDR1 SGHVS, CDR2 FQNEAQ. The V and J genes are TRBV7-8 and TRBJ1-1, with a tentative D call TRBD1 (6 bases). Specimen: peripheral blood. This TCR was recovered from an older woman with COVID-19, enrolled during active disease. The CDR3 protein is CASYLGGFEEGEAFF. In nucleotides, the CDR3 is TGTGCCAGCTACTTAGGGGGATTCGAGGAGGGTGAAGCTTTCTTT.